This record concerns one T cell receptor beta chain sequence. Its target is not known. The data were obtained in a study of cytomegalovirus exposure and HLA in healthy donors. Study-level information: The same platform was used for the roughly 130 validation repertoires and the 650 to 800 first-cohort repertoires, a later analysis reported. Findings and limits, study-wide: Rare TCR sequences dominated, though some public TCRs recurred in many donors. The study flagged around 160 TCR beta chains as cytomegalovirus-associated.

CDR1 and CDR2 (germline): SGHTS, YDEGEE. The CDR3 consists of 17 residues. The V gene end was trimmed by 0 bases and the J gene end by 4 bases; junction bases not matched to a gene: 8. Only in-frame clones appear in the TCRdb table, and some are missing; sequencing was by immunoSEQ multiplex PCR. The sample lists about 130,000 clones, approximately 89% occurring once. The V call is TRBV5-8, the J call TRBJ2-2, with 8 bases aligning to TRBD2. This sequence was found in a woman younger than 35 in good health and CMV-seronegative. The source material was PBMCs. CDR3 sequence reads: CASSLAIGGGFTGELFF. CDR3 DNA: TGTGCCAGCAGCTTGGCAATCGGCGGGGGGTTCACCGGGGAGCTGTTTTTT.